This T cell receptor (beta chain) was identified during a study of cytomegalovirus exposure and HLA in healthy donors. This clone appeared once. Germline CDR1 SGHTA, CDR2 FQGNSA. Trimming took 4 bases from V and 3 from J, leaving 12 bases between them. This CDR3 contains 14 residues. PCR employed 60 Vbeta and 13 Jbeta primers. Sequencing used immunoSEQ multiplex PCR; TCRdb keeps in-frame clones, though not all of them. Of approximately 210,000 clones listed, more than 75% are singletons. Sample: PBMCs. The sequence was obtained from a woman in her forties or fifties in good health and CMV-seronegative. V gene TRBV7-2 combines with J gene TRBJ1-2; possible D gene TRBD1, 5 bases. The CDR3 sequence is CASSYRIGDYGYTF. CDR3 DNA: TGTGCCAGCAGCTACAGGATTGGGGACTATGGCTACACCTTC.